This TCR beta chain stems from a study of Graves' ophthalmopathy and Graves' hyperthyroidism. General study findings and limits: Its predictions of ophthalmopathy progression gave the model 70.59% sensitivity and about 72% specificity. Using a 13-signature model, the authors split ophthalmopathy from stable hyperthyroidism, with about 90% sensitivity and roughly 80% specificity. Thyroid clonotypes that were expanded above 0.001 frequency mostly also appeared in blood.

Using RNA transcripts, the TCR beta CDR3 regions were amplified. RT-PCR with HTBI primers came first, then second-round multiplex PCR. MiXCR, applied by TCRdb to the multiplex PCR reads, yields one record per CDR3 protein. The data contain about 380,000 distinct CDR3 sequences, 15% of them singletons. There are many counts of this clonotype. Its specificity is unknown. Trimming shortened V by 4 bases and J by 0 bases, and 15 bases separated the two germline ends. The CDR3 loop spans 18 amino acids. Germline V gene sequence: CDR1 KGHDR, CDR2 SFDVKD. PBMCs came from 7.5 to 10 ml of fresh peripheral blood.

The sequence was obtained from a woman in her late teens or twenties with stable Graves' hyperthyroidism. This sequence joins TRBV24-1 and TRBJ1-6; D gene uncertain. Sequencing input: peripheral blood. CDR3 sequence reads: CATSDKIGESSYNSPLHF. The CDR3 DNA follows: TGTGCCACCAGTGACAAAATTGGGGAGAGCTCCTATAATTCACCCCTCCACTTT.